A selection of T cell receptor beta chains follows, all from one sample in a study of blood T cell repertoires in COVID-19. The data were produced by immunoSEQ multiplex PCR, yet TCRdb's version contains in-frame clones alone and is incomplete. The sample yields around 65,000 clones, 82% seen once. The sequenced sample was peripheral blood. Every receptor here comes from a man older than 75 with active COVID-19. CDR3s include the opening cysteine and the closing phenylalanine or tryptophan. Each record gives: V gene, J gene, D gene, clone size, CDR3 protein, CDR3 DNA. A D gene is named only where the DNA matches it firmly. Expanded clones get a size class; other rows say once, few or many, or leave the size out.

TRBV4-1	TRBJ2-1	NA	NA	CASSIEQQVLDEQFF	TGCGCCAGCAGTATAGAACAACAGGTGTTGGATGAGCAGTTCTTC
TRBV28	TRBJ1-2	NA	NA	CASSVAGPYGYTF	TGTGCCAGCAGCGTAGCGGGCCCCTATGGCTACACCTTC
TRBV5-4	TRBJ1-1	TRBD1	NA	CASSLPGGMRNTEAFF	TGTGCCAGCAGCTTACCAGGGGGCATGCGGAACACTGAAGCTTTCTTT
TRBV6-5	TRBJ1-1	TRBD1	NA	CASRTGTNTEAFF	TGTGCCAGCAGGACAGGGACGAACACTGAAGCTTTCTTT
TRBV7-2	TRBJ2-7	TRBD2	NA	CASSPTSGGQPQYF	TGTGCCAGCAGCCCGACTAGCGGGGGTCAACCGCAGTACTTC
TRBV4-3	TRBJ2-7	TRBD1	once	CASSLGQGYEQYF	TGCGCCAGCAGCCTGGGACAGGGCTACGAGCAGTACTTC
TRBV6-2/TRBV6-3	TRBJ1-1	NA	NA	CASSYSRTSNTEAFF	TGTGCCAGCAGTTACAGCCGGACATCGAACACTGAAGCTTTCTTT
TRBV9	TRBJ2-5	NA	NA	CASSVVGRPGPQETQYF	TGTGCCAGCAGCGTAGTCGGAAGGCCAGGGCCCCAAGAGACCCAGTACTTC
TRBV10-3	TRBJ2-1	TRBD2	NA	CAIGSSGGSYNEQFF	TGTGCCATCGGGTCTAGCGGGGGGTCCTACAATGAGCAGTTCTTC
TRBV5-1	TRBJ2-7	TRBD2	NA	CASSLAAGYSYEQYF	TGCGCCAGCAGCTTGGCAGCGGGATACTCCTACGAGCAGTACTTC
TRBV7-2	TRBJ2-7	NA	NA	CASSLAGSYEQYF	TGTGCCAGCAGCTTAGCCGGCTCCTACGAGCAGTACTTC
TRBV7-9	TRBJ2-7	TRBD1	NA	CASSRGQGAFYEQYF	TGTGCCAGCAGCAGGGGACAGGGGGCGTTCTACGAGCAGTACTTC
TRBV19	TRBJ1-4	NA	NA	CASSTTGPNEKLFF	TGTGCCAGTAGTACGACAGGACCTAATGAAAAACTGTTTTTT
TRBV28	TRBJ1-3	TRBD1	few	CASRGTAGNTIYF	TGTGCCAGCAGGGGGACAGCTGGAAACACCATATATTTT
TRBV9	TRBJ1-2	NA	NA	CASSVVRGGGYTF	TGTGCCAGCAGCGTTGTCAGGGGCGGGGGCTACACCTTC
TRBV10-3	TRBJ1-5	TRBD1	NA	CAISPGRGLNQPQHF	TGTGCCATCAGCCCCGGCAGGGGGCTCAATCAGCCCCAGCATTTT
TRBV19	TRBJ2-4	TRBD1	NA	CASRRTGQNIQYF	TGTGCCAGTAGAAGGACAGGGCAAAACATTCAGTACTTC